This passage covers 30 T cell receptor beta chains from one sample sequenced in a study of blood T cell repertoires in COVID-19. Sequencing used immunoSEQ multiplex PCR; TCRdb keeps in-frame clones, though not all of them. This sample carries around 130,000 clones, almost 85% of them seen once, and the ten largest clones take 9.5% to 15%. The source material was peripheral blood. These receptors all come from a human donor in a cohort sampled during active COVID-19.

J is TRBJ2-7 and V is TRBV13; D may be TRBD1 (6 bases). Germline CDR1 and CDR2: PRHDT and FYEKMQ (reference sequence). Trimming stripped 5 bases from V and 3 bases from J, with 11 bases between. This CDR3 has 13 amino acids. The CDR3 region is CASSRDKLYEQYF. The CDR3 bases are TGTGCCAGCAGCCGGGACAAGCTCTACGAGCAGTACTTC.

This clone has only a few counts. J is TRBJ2-1 and V is TRBV7-8; D is perhaps TRBD2 (5 bases). The V gene's germline CDR1 is SGHVS and CDR2 FQNEAQ. The CDR3 runs to 17 residues. V shed 5 bases and J shed 2 bases, with 19 bases lying between them. In DNA, the CDR3 is TGTGCCAGCAGCCGTAGAGGACGGAGAGGGCCCTACAATGAGCAGTTCTTC. Its protein is CASSRRGRRGPYNEQFF.

The CDR3 spells CASRSGGNTEAFF. CDR3 nucleotides: TGTGCCAGCAGGTCGGGAGGGAACACTGAAGCTTTCTTT. The V gene is TRBV7-3, the J gene TRBJ1-1; D is undetermined. The V gene lost 6 bases and the J gene lost 1 base, with 9 bases spanning the gap. The CDR3 loop spans 13 amino acids. Germline values: CDR1 SGHTA, CDR2 FQGTGA.

This rearrangement joins TRBV7-9 to TRBJ2-5; D may be TRBD2 (5 bases). Germline-derived CDR1 and CDR2 are SEHNR and FQNEAQ (reference sequence). V gave up 5 bases and J gave up 5 bases, with 18 bases separating them. CDR3 length equals 15 residues. CDR3 sequence (DNA): TGTGCCAGCAGCATTAGGGCGGGCGCTAGTGAGACCCAGTACTTC. Protein product: CASSIRAGASETQYF.

The chain recombines TRBV6-5 with TRBJ2-7; TRBD2 might be the D (6 bases). Germline loops: CDR1 MNHEY, CDR2 SVGAGI. CDR3 length: 14 amino acids. With 6 bases removed from V and 0 bases from J, the gap between germline ends came to 12 bases. The CDR3 protein is CASSWGVSSYEQYF. CDR3 nucleotides: TGTGCCAGCAGCTGGGGGGTGAGCTCCTACGAGCAGTACTTC.

This clone showed up just once. This chain joins TRBV7-3 and TRBJ2-2; D remains ambiguous. The germline CDR1 and CDR2 sequences are SGHTA and FQGTGA. This CDR3 is built from 13 residues. Trimming stripped 5 bases from V and 0 bases from J, with 4 bases between. The CDR3 is CASSLSNTGELFF. The CDR3 DNA reads TGTGCCAGCAGCCTATCGAACACCGGGGAGCTGTTTTTT.

CDR3 in amino acids: CAWSLLGATDTQYF. Written as DNA, the CDR3 is TGTGCCTGGTCCCTCCTGGGGGCGACAGATACGCAGTATTTT. The gene calls are TRBV30 and TRBJ2-3; perhaps TRBD1 as D (6 bases). Germline-derived CDR1 and CDR2 are GTSNPN and SVGIG (reference sequence). Trimming removed 5 bases at V and 3 bases at J, with 15 bases between. This CDR3 contains 14 residues.

V is TRBV24-1 and J is TRBJ2-7; 9 bases fit TRBD1. The germline CDR1 and CDR2 sequences are KGHDR and SFDVKD. This CDR3 has 17 amino acids. The trim removed 7 bases at V and 2 bases at J, leaving 14 bases unmatched. The CDR3 is CATSTNRTGEKPYEQYF. The CDR3 bases are TGTGCCACCAGCACTAACAGGACAGGGGAGAAACCCTACGAGCAGTACTTC.

This chain connects TRBV6-2 or TRBV6-3 to TRBJ2-7; 7 nucleotides line up with TRBD1. V lost 2 bases and J lost 1; bases outside the gene matches: 5. Germline assignment: CDR1 MNHEY and CDR2 SVGEGT. The CDR3 has 15 amino acids. DNA for the CDR3: TGTGCCAGCAGTTACAACAGGGGTCTTTCCTACGAGCAGTACTTC. It is translated as CASSYNRGLSYEQYF.

J is TRBJ2-5 and V is TRBV10-1; 12 bases align to TRBD2. The ends lost 9 bases at V and 9 bases at J; junction bases unmatched: 11. Germline values: CDR1 WNHNN, CDR2 SYGVQD (reference sequence). CDR3 size: 14 residues. The CDR3 nucleotides are TGCGCCAGTCTGCGGGCTAGCGGGGGGGTGGCCCAGTACTTC. Translation: CASLRASGGVAQYF.

The J gene is TRBJ1-1, the V gene TRBV19; D is possibly TRBD1 (5 bases). CDR3 length: 14 amino acids. In germline, CDR1 is LNHDA, CDR2 SQIVND (reference sequence). V was clipped by 6 bases and J by 7 bases, with 18 bases between them. This chain's CDR3 is CASRVRDEISEAFF. The CDR3 DNA is TGTGCCAGTAGGGTCAGGGATGAAATCAGTGAAGCTTTCTTT.

The CDR3 is CASSLALRQGSPLHF. CDR3 sequence (DNA): TGCGCCAGCAGCTTGGCCCTTAGACAGGGCTCACCCCTCCACTTT. The genes are TRBV5-1 and TRBJ1-6; 7 bases are shared with TRBD1. There are 15 residues in the CDR3. Losses at the gene ends were 0 bases for V and 10 bases for J; bases not matched to a gene: 7. The germline CDR1 and CDR2 sequences are SGHRS and YFSETQ.

This chain links TRBV6-4 with TRBJ2-3; 8 positions match TRBD2. Trimming cost V 0 bases and J 1 base; bases outside gene matches: 21. The V gene's germline CDR1 is MRHNA and CDR2 SNTAGT. This CDR3 spans 22 amino acids. In DNA form, the CDR3 reads TGTGCCAGCAGTGACTCGAATAGATACGATTGGCCTAGCGGGTCCTGCACAGATACGCAGTATTTT. Protein product: CASSDSNRYDWPSGSCTDTQYF.

This sequence joins TRBV6-5 and TRBJ2-1, with 11 positions matching TRBD2. Germline CDR1 MNHEY, CDR2 SVGAGI. The CDR3 has 15 residues. Trimming took 6 bases from V and 2 from J; bases not matched to a gene: 3. CDR3 in DNA: TGTGCCAGCAGATCTAGCGGGGGGCCCTACAATGAGCAGTTCTTC. Its translation: CASRSSGGPYNEQFF.

This clone was seen a handful of times. This chain uses TRBV27 with TRBJ1-4; the match to TRBD1 covers 8 bases. This CDR3 region has 15 residues. The V gene's germline CDR1 is MNHEY and CDR2 SMNVEV (reference sequence). V trimming: 5 bases; J trimming: 5 bases; junction bases outside the gene matches: 7. The CDR3 is CASSLGQGPNEKLFF. The CDR3 DNA reads as TGTGCCAGCAGTCTCGGACAGGGCCCGAATGAAAAACTGTTTTTT.

This clone was counted once. The genes are TRBV10-3 and TRBJ1-5; a possible D gene is TRBD1 (5 bases). The CDR3 contains 16 residues. Trimming shortened V by 5 bases and J by 7 bases, and 21 bases separated the two germline ends. CDR1 and CDR2 (germline): ENHRY, SYGVKD. The CDR3 DNA is TGTGCCATCAGTAGAACAGGAACCAACATCGGACAGCCCCAGCATTTT. Encoded protein: CAISRTGTNIGQPQHF.

The chain carries TRBV18 and TRBJ1-1; no reliable D call. The V end lost 5 bases, the J end lost 5 bases, and 12 bases lay between the germline ends. Germline CDR1 reads KGHSH; CDR2 reads LQKENI. The CDR3 length is 13 residues. This CDR3 is CASSVIRGTEAFF. DNA for the CDR3: TGTGCCAGCTCAGTGATTCGGGGAACTGAAGCTTTCTTT.

The chain links TRBV18 to TRBJ1-2; 11 nucleotides agree with TRBD1. Germline-derived CDR1 and CDR2 are KGHSH and LQKENI. CDR3 size: 15 residues. Trimming removed 3 bases from V and 3 bases from J; junction bases left unmatched: 3. The CDR3 is CASSPGQGADYGYTF. CDR3 coding DNA: TGTGCCAGCTCACCTGGACAGGGGGCAGACTATGGCTACACCTTC.

There are a few counts of this clone. This rearrangement joins TRBV7-9 to TRBJ1-6; maybe TRBD1 (6 bases). V was cut by 1 base and J by 5 bases, with 9 bases left in between. The germline gives CDR1 SEHNR, CDR2 FQNEAQ (reference sequence). The CDR3 loop spans 15 amino acids. CDR3 nucleotide sequence: TGTGCCAGCAGCTTAGGGGCAGGGGATAATTCACCCCTCCACTTT. This translates into CASSLGAGDNSPLHF.

V is TRBV4-1 and J is TRBJ2-7, with 8 bases identical to TRBD1. V lost 2 bases to trimming and J lost 2 bases; unmatched junction nucleotides: 5. The CDR3 covers 15 residues. Germline lookup yields CDR1 MGHRA and CDR2 YSYEKL. CDR3 protein: CASSQPGQATYEQYF. The CDR3 DNA is TGCGCCAGCAGCCAACCGGGACAGGCCACCTACGAGCAGTACTTC.

This chain links TRBV10-1 with TRBJ2-1, with D possibly TRBD1 on 6 matching bases. The CDR3 spans 17 residues. Germline V gives CDR1 WNHNN, CDR2 SYGVQD (reference sequence). Trimming took 4 bases from V and 2 from J, leaving 18 bases between them. The CDR3: CASSGTQGLNTYNEQFF. The CDR3 bases are TGCGCCAGCAGTGGGACCCAGGGGCTAAACACCTACAATGAGCAGTTCTTC.

The chain employs TRBV10-3 and TRBJ2-2; 8 positions match TRBD2. Germline CDR1 ENHRY, CDR2 SYGVKD. The junction had 4 bases not matched to a gene; V was cut back by 3 bases and J by 1 base. The CDR3 runs 16 residues. CDR3 in amino acids: CAISDNSGENTGELFF. CDR3 nucleotide sequence: TGTGCCATCAGTGACAATAGCGGGGAGAACACCGGGGAGCTGTTTTTT.

The chain uses TRBV18 and TRBJ2-7; 8 bases agree with TRBD1. With V trimmed by 3 bases and J by 2 bases, 6 bases remained unmatched. Germline CDR1 reads KGHSH; CDR2 reads LQKENI. The CDR3 contains 15 residues. CDR3 residues: CASSPPATGAYEQYF. CDR3 bases: TGTGCCAGCTCACCCCCTGCGACAGGGGCCTACGAGCAGTACTTC. The full variable domain, its missing parts supplied by reference TRBV18 and TRBJ2-7, is NAGVMQNPRHLVRRRGQEARLRCSPMKGHSHVYWYRQLPEEGLKFMVYLQKENIIDESGMPKERFSAEFPKEGPSILRIQQVVRGDSAAYFCASSPPATGAYEQYFGPGTRLTVT.

This chain uses TRBV20-1 with TRBJ2-7; tentatively, D is TRBD2 (5 bases). The CDR3 sequence is 11 residues long. The V and J ends lost 3 bases and 8 bases respectively, with 11 bases between them. Looked up from germline, CDR1 is DFQATT and CDR2 is SNEGSKA (reference sequence). The CDR3 sequence: CSARAPGKQYF. The CDR3 DNA follows: TGCAGTGCTAGGGCCCCCGGGAAGCAGTACTTC.

The genes are TRBV3-1 (or the pseudogene TRBV3-2) and TRBJ1-3; the D is unclear. CDR1 LGHDT and CDR2 YNNKEL come from the germline V gene (reference sequence). V was cut by 1 base and J by 4 bases, with 11 bases left in between. The CDR3 spans 15 residues. In DNA, the CDR3 is TGTGCCAGCAGCCAAGTACTTTTTGCCGGAAACACCATATATTTT. It codes for CASSQVLFAGNTIYF.

This rearrangement joins TRBV19 to TRBJ2-3; D is perhaps TRBD2 (6 bases). V was clipped by 6 bases and J by 1 base, with 20 bases between them. This CDR3 region has 17 residues. Germline CDR1 reads LNHDA; CDR2 reads SQIVND (reference sequence). In DNA form, the CDR3 reads TGTGCCAGTAGACTAGGGTGGAGGGAGCAGGGCACAGATACGCAGTATTTT. Its translation is CASRLGWREQGTDTQYF. The entire variable domain, with the rest obtained from reference TRBV19 and TRBJ2-3, is as follows: DGGITQSPKYLFRKEGQNVTLSCEQNLNHDAMYWYRQDPGQGLRLIYYSQIVNDFQKGDIAEGYSVSREKKESFPLTVTSAQKNPTAFYLCASRLGWREQGTDTQYFGPGTRLTVL.

The chain combines TRBV12-3 or TRBV12-4 with TRBJ1-1; TRBD1 is a possible D gene (6 bases). The CDR3 is 13 residues long. The ends were cut back, 6 bases at V and 5 bases at J, with 13 bases in the middle. The CDR3 here is CASSPGAGTEAFF. For the CDR3, the DNA is TGTGCCAGCAGCCCAGGGGCAGGGACTGAAGCTTTCTTT.

This clone was seen only once. The chain employs TRBV4-1 and TRBJ2-7; perhaps TRBD2 as D (5 bases). The CDR3 extends over 14 amino acids. Trimming pared 4 bases from V and 4 bases from J, leaving 14 bases between. CDR1 and CDR2 (germline): MGHRA, YSYEKL. CDR3 sequence: CASSRTDGVYEQYF. CDR3 DNA: TGCGCCAGCAGCCGCACGGACGGGGTTTACGAGCAGTACTTC.

The chain uses TRBV7-7 and TRBJ2-3; tentative D call: TRBD2 (6 bases). The CDR3 covers 13 residues. V was pared by 8 bases and J by 0 bases, with 9 bases between. Per the germline V gene, CDR1 is SSHAT and CDR2 is FNYEAQ (reference sequence). The CDR3 sequence: CASSAGSTDTQYF. The CDR3 bases are TGTGCCAGCTCGGCGGGGAGCACAGATACGCAGTATTTT.

The gene calls are TRBV5-4 and TRBJ1-4, with D perhaps TRBD1 (6 bases). The CDR3 extends over 15 amino acids. The V end lost 0 bases, the J end lost 7 bases, and 13 bases lay between the germline ends. The germline V gene has CDR1 SGHNT and CDR2 YYREEE (reference sequence). CDR3 amino acids: CASSLEQGVGEKLFF. The CDR3 DNA follows: TGTGCCAGCAGCTTGGAACAGGGAGTAGGTGAAAAACTGTTTTTT.